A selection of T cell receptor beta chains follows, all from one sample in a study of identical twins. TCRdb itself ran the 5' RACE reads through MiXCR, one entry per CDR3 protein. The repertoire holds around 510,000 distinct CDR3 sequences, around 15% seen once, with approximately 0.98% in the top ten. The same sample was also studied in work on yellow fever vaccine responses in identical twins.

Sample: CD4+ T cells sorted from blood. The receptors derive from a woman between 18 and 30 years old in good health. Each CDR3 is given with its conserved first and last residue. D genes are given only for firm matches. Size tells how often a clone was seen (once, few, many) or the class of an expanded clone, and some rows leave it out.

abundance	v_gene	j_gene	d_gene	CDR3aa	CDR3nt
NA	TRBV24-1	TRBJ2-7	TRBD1	CATSDMTGGDEQYF	TGTGCCACCAGTGACATGACAGGGGGTGACGAGCAGTACTTC
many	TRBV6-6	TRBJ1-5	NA	CASRTESNQPQHF	TGTGCCAGCAGGACGGAGAGCAATCAGCCCCAGCATTTT
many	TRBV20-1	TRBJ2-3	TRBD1	CSARVDRLGTDTQYF	TGCAGTGCTAGGGTGGACAGGCTCGGCACAGATACGCAGTATTTT
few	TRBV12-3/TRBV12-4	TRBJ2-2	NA	CASSFVSVHPGELFF	TGTGCCAGCAGTTTTGTCAGCGTTCACCCCGGGGAGCTGTTTTTT
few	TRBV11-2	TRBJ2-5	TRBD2	CASSLGRGTSGNQETQYF	TGTGCCAGCAGCTTAGGGAGGGGGACTAGCGGAAATCAAGAGACCCAGTACTTC
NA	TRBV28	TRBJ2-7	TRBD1	CASSPGQISSYEQYF	TGTGCCAGCAGCCCGGGACAGATTAGCTCCTACGAGCAGTACTTC
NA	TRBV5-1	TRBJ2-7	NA	CASSRVRGGSYEQYF	TGCGCCAGCAGCCGGGTAAGGGGGGGCTCCTACGAGCAGTACTTC
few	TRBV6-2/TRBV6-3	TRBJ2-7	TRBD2	CASSYSVAGDYEQYF	TGTGCCAGCAGTTACTCAGTAGCGGGGGACTACGAGCAGTACTTC
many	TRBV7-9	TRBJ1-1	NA	CASRNAVHTEAFF	TGTGCCAGCAGGAATGCAGTTCACACTGAAGCTTTCTTT
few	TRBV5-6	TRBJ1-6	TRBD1	CASSITGGARSPLHF	TGTGCCAGCAGCATAACAGGGGGCGCAAGGTCACCCCTCCACTTT
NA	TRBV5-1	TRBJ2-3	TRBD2	CASSPGLREGADTQYF	TGCGCCAGCAGCCCGGGATTACGGGAGGGAGCAGATACGCAGTATTTT
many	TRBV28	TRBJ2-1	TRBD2	CASSVLAGAYNEQFF	TGTGCCAGCAGTGTTTTAGCGGGAGCCTACAATGAGCAGTTCTTC
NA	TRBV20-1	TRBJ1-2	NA	CSASDRYYGYTF	TGCAGTGCATCCGACCGATACTATGGCTACACCTTC
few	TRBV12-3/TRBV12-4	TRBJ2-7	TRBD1	CASRQGAASHEQYF	TGTGCCAGCAGACAGGGGGCGGCAAGCCACGAGCAGTACTTC
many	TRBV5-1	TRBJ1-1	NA	CASSVADFTEAFF	TGCGCCAGCAGTGTTGCTGATTTCACTGAAGCTTTCTTT
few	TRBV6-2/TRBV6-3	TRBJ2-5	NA	CASSYRVASQETQYF	TGTGCCAGCAGTTACCGGGTAGCGAGTCAAGAGACCCAGTACTTC
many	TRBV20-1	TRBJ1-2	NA	CSASRAVGLSNYGYTF	TGCAGTGCTAGTAGGGCAGTGGGGCTTTCTAACTATGGCTACACCTTC
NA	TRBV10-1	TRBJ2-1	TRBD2	CASRASGSSGEQFF	TGCGCCAGCAGGGCTAGCGGGAGTTCCGGTGAGCAGTTCTTC
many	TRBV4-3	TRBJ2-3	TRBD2	CASSQGTSGRSGRADTQYF	TGCGCCAGCAGCCAAGGGACTAGCGGGAGGAGTGGTAGGGCAGATACGCAGTATTTT
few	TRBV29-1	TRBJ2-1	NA	CSVEGTPSSYNEQFF	TGCAGCGTTGAGGGTACACCGAGCTCCTACAATGAGCAGTTCTTC
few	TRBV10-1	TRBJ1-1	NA	CASGTGTTPVGTEAFF	TGCGCCAGCGGCACCGGGACAACTCCTGTTGGGACTGAAGCTTTCTTT
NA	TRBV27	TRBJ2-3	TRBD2	CASSFRGLGQYF	TGTGCCAGCAGTTTCAGGGGACTAGGCCAGTATTTT